What follows describes a single T cell receptor (beta chain). The data were obtained in a study of blood T cell repertoires in COVID-19. For the study at large: Both acute and convalescent COVID-19 samples were obtained from the United States, Italy and Spain.

Under the authors' procedure: Reference gene primer amplification yielded estimated nucleated cell counts. Sequenced by immunoSEQ multiplex PCR; TCRdb stores in-frame clones only, minus some. V, J and clone size derive from that table, while D and trimming were established from the DNA sequence. The profile covers roughly 140,000 clones, with approximately 80% appearing a single time and 1.9% taken by the ten largest. CDR1 is SGHRS, CDR2 YFSETQ, per germline. The V and J ends lost 3 bases and 5 bases, in that order; junction bases with no gene match: 15. This CDR3 has 17 residues. The chain uses TRBV5-1 and TRBJ1-1; 8 bases map to TRBD1. The sequenced material came from peripheral blood. This sequence originates from a woman between 55 and 75 years old with acute or convalescent COVID-19. As DNA, the CDR3 is TGCGCCAGCAGCTGGACCCCAGGACAGGGATCGGGAACTGAAGCTTTCTTT. It encodes CASSWTPGQGSGTEAFF.